This T cell receptor beta chain was found in a study of cytotoxic CD8 clonotypes in ibrutinib-treated CLL. Study conclusions and caveats: Exceeding age-matched healthy donors, baseline clonality also tracked the counts of circulating CD8+ T cells. Once treatment began, public clonotypes, which were uncommon, contracted or stayed stable.

The method was immunoSEQ multiplex PCR; TCRdb's version includes in-frame clones alone and lacks a portion of them. The repertoire holds 200,000 to 250,000 clones, with roughly 77% as singletons. Trimming took 4 bases from V and 0 from J, leaving 10 bases between them. Germline CDR1 reads SNHLY; CDR2 reads FYNNEI. The CDR3 length is 16 residues. Remarks on this clone: Its antigen is not known.

The chain couples TRBV2 to TRBJ2-6; D is undetermined. The clonotype was recovered from a human donor with chronic lymphocytic leukemia. This specimen was PBMCs, taken after 12 months of ibrutinib treatment. The CDR3: CASSGLDGSGANVLTF. For the CDR3, the DNA is TGTGCCAGCAGTGGCCTGGACGGCTCTGGGGCCAACGTCCTGACTTTC.